This TCR beta chain was captured by sequencing in a study of cytotoxic CD8 clonotypes in ibrutinib-treated CLL. Study details: Timing of response sample collection was a median approximately twelve months after treatment start, with a range of 6 to 36. General study points: Whereas clonality rose at ibrutinib response, it declined toward baseline at progression.

The CDR3 is 14 residues long. Losses at the gene ends were 11 bases for V and 4 bases for J; bases not matched to a gene: 13. Germline CDR1 and CDR2: SEHNR and FQNEAQ (reference sequence). On this clone itself: The target antigen is unknown.

Profiling relied on immunoSEQ multiplex PCR, and the TCRdb table lists in-frame clones only, not all of them. The sample has roughly 150,000 clones; 70% to 90% are singletons. The chain has TRBV7-9 and TRBJ2-5; 7 bases fit TRBD2. The sample was PBMCs, taken at disease progression, from a patient treated with ibrutinib. The TCR originated in a human donor with chronic lymphocytic leukemia. The CDR3 bases are TGTGCCTTAAAGAGGACTAGTTCAGGAGAGACCCAGTACTTC. It codes for CALKRTSSGETQYF.